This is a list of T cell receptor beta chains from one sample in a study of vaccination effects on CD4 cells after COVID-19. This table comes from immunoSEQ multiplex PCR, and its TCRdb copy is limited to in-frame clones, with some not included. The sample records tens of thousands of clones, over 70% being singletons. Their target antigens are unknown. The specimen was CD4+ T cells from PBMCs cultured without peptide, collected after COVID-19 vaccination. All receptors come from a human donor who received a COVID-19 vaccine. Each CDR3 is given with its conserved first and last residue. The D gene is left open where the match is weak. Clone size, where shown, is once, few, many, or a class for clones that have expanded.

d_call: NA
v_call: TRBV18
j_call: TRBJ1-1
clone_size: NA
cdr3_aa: CASSPIGSGKLNTEAFF
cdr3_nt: TGTGCCAGCTCACCAATCGGCTCAGGGAAACTGAACACTGAAGCTTTCTTT

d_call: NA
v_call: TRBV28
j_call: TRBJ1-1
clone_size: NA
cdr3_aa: CASSIPGTLNTEAFF
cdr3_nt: TGTGCCAGCAGTATACCCGGGACATTGAACACTGAAGCTTTCTTT

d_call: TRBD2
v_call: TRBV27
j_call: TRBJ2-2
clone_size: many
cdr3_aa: CASSGLAEDTGELFF
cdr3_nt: TGTGCCAGCAGCGGACTAGCGGAAGACACCGGGGAGCTGTTTTTT

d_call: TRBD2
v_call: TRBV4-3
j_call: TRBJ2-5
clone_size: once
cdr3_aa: CASSSGLAGGRTQYF
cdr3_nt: TGCGCCAGCAGTTCCGGACTAGCGGGGGGGCGGACCCAGTACTTC

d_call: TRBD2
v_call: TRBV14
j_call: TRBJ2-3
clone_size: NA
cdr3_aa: CASSPWTSAGTDTQYF
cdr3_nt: TGTGCCAGCAGCCCCTGGACTAGCGCCGGCACAGATACGCAGTATTTT

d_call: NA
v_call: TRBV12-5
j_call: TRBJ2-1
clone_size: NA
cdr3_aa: CASGKGGGGQNEQFF
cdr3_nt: TGTGCTAGTGGCAAAGGGGGCGGGGGGCAAAATGAGCAGTTCTTC

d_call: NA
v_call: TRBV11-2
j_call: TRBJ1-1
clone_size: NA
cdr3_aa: CASSGSARGEAEAFF
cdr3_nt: TGTGCCAGCAGCGGGTCGGCAAGGGGTGAGGCTGAAGCTTTCTTT

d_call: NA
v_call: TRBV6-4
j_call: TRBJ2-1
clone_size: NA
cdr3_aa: CASSLIGTLSYNEQFF
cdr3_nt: TGTGCCAGCAGTCTAATCGGGACACTTAGTTACAATGAGCAGTTCTTC

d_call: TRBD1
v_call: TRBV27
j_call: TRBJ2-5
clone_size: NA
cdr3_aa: CASSLSAPGRGLGETQYF
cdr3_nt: TGTGCCAGCAGTTTATCGGCGCCGGGCAGGGGGCTAGGAGAGACCCAGTACTTC

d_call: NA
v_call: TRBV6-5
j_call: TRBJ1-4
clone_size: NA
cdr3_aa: CASLASNEKLFF
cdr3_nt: TGTGCCAGCTTAGCGTCGAATGAAAAACTGTTTTTT

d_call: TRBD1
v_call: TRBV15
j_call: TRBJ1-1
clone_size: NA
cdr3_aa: CATSWLGGAEAFF
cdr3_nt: TGTGCCACCAGTTGGCTAGGGGGCGCGGAAGCTTTCTTT

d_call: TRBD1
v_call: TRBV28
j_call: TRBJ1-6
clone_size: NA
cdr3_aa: CASSLRDRGRPLHF
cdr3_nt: TGTGCCAGCAGTCTCCGGGACAGGGGGCGGCCCCTCCACTTT

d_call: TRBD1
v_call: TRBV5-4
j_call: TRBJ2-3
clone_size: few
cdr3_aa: CASSPDRGSDTQYF
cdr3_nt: TGTGCCAGCAGCCCCGACAGGGGTTCAGATACGCAGTATTTT

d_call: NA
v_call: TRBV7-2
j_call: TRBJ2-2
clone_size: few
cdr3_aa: CASSLRVLAGGELFF
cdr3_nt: TGTGCCAGCAGCTTGCGGGTGCTAGCAGGTGGGGAGCTGTTTTTT

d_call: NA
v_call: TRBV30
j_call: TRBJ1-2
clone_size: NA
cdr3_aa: CAWSGQAVYGYTF
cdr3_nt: TGTGCCTGGAGTGGACAGGCCGTCTATGGCTACACCTTC

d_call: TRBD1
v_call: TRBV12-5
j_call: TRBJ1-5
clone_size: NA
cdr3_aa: CASGGGTGIYNQPQHF
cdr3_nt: TGTGCTAGTGGTGGCGGGACAGGGATTTACAATCAGCCCCAGCATTTT

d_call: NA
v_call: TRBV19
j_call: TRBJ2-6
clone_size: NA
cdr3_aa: CASSKYIEGSGANVLTF
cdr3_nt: TGTGCCAGTAGTAAATACATCGAGGGGTCTGGGGCCAACGTCCTGACTTTC

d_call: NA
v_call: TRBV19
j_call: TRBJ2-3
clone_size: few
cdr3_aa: CASSSLLALNTGDTQYF
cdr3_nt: TGTGCCAGTAGTAGCCTACTGGCCCTCAATACAGGAGATACGCAGTATTTT

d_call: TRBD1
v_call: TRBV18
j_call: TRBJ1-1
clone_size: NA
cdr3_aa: CASSRNAGTADNTEAFF
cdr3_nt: TGTGCCAGCTCACGCAACGCGGGGACAGCCGATAACACTGAAGCTTTCTTT

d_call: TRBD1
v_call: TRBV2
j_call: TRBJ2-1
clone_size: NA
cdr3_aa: CASSGTGVVNEQFF
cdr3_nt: TGTGCCAGCAGTGGGACAGGGGTTGTGAATGAGCAGTTCTTC

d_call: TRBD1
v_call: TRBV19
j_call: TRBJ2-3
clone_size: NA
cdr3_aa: CASSIYRGQQFTDTQYF
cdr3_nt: TGTGCCAGTAGTATTTACAGGGGTCAACAATTCACAGATACGCAGTATTTT

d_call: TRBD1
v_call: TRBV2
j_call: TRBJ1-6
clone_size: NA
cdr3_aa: CASRERQGRSPLHF
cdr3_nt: TGTGCCAGCAGAGAAAGACAGGGAAGGTCACCCCTCCACTTT

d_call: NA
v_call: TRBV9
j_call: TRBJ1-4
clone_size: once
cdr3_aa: CASSVGRTANEKLFF
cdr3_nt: TGTGCCAGCAGCGTAGGACGGACGGCTAATGAAAAACTGTTTTTT

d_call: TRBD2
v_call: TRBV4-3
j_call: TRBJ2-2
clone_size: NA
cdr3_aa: CASSRASQTSGTNTGELFF
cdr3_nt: TGCGCCAGCAGCCGCGCTTCCCAGACTAGCGGGACGAACACCGGGGAGCTGTTTTTT

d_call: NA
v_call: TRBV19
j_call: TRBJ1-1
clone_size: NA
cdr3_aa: CASSTRSLGNTEAFF
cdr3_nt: TGTGCCAGTAGTACTCGGTCGTTAGGGAACACTGAAGCTTTCTTT

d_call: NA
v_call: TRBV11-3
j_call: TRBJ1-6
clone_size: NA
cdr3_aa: CASSLVTDSPLHF
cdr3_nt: TGTGCCAGCAGCTTAGTAACGGATTCACCCCTCCACTTT

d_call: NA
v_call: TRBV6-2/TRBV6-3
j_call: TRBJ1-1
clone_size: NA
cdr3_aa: CASSYEAGIGAENTEAFF
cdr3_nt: TGTGCCAGCAGTTATGAGGCAGGGATTGGTGCGGAGAACACTGAAGCTTTCTTT

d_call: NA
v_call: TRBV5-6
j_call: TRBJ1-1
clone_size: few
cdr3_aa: CASSFGQRLQGTTEAFF
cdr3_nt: TGTGCCAGCAGTTTTGGCCAGCGACTCCAGGGCACCACTGAAGCTTTCTTT

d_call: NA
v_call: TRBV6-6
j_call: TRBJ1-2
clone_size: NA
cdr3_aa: CASRQGDYGYTF
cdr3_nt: TGTGCCAGCAGGCAGGGAGACTATGGCTACACCTTC

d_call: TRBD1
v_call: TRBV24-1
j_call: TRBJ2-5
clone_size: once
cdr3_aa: CATSDRHDRGGETQYF
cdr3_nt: TGTGCCACCAGTGACCGACATGACAGGGGGGGGGAGACCCAGTACTTC

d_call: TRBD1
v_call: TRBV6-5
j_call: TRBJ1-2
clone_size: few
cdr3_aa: CASRDRDVHGYTF
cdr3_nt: TGTGCCAGCAGGGACAGGGATGTTCATGGCTACACCTTC

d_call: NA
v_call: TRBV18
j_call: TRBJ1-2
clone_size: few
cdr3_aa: CASSPQEVRTTVYGYTF
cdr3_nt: TGTGCCAGCTCACCGCAGGAGGTCCGTACCACTGTATATGGCTACACCTTC

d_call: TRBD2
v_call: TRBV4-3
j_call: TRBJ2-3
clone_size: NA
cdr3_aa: CASSHEGSSGGPDTQYF
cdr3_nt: TGCGCCAGCAGCCACGAGGGGTCTAGCGGAGGCCCAGATACGCAGTATTTT

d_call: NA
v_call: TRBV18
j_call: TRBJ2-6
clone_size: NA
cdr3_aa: CASSDQGNGANVLTF
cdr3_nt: TGTGCCAGCTCAGATCAGGGAAATGGGGCCAACGTCCTGACTTTC

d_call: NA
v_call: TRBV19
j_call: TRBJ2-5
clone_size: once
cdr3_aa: CASSIDLGGLQETQYF
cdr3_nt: TGTGCCAGTAGTATAGATCTGGGGGGTCTCCAAGAGACCCAGTACTTC

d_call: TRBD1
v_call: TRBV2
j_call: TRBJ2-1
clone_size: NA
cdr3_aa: CASNTFRQGNEQFF
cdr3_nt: TGTGCCAGCAACACTTTCAGACAGGGAAATGAGCAGTTCTTC

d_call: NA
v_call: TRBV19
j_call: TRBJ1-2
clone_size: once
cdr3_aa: CASSIEGAYGYTF
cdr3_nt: TGTGCCAGTAGTATAGAGGGGGCGTATGGCTACACCTTC

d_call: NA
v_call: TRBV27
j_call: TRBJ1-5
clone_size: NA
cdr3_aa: CAPDPRGHQPQHF
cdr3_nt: TGTGCCCCGGATCCAAGGGGCCATCAGCCCCAGCATTTT

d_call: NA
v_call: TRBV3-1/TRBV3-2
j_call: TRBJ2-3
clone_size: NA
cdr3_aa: CASSHRTVATQYF
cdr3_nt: TGTGCCAGCAGCCATAGGACAGTCGCAACGCAGTATTTT

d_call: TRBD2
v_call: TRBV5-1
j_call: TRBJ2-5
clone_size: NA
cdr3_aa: CASSFQLADQETQYF
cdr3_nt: TGCGCCAGCAGCTTCCAACTAGCGGACCAAGAGACCCAGTACTTC